This TCR beta chain was recovered during a study of T cells in localized non-small cell lung cancer. Study results and caveats: Sequencing was restricted to one tumor region; therefore, heterogeneity remains possible. Out of the top 100 tumor clones, a median approximately 50 were seen in adjacent lung. Uninvolved adjacent lung, not tumor, had the highest T cell clonality. Greater blood T cell density accompanied longer overall survival.

The method was immunoSEQ multiplex PCR; TCRdb's version includes in-frame clones alone and lacks a portion of them. The table records 25,000 to 30,000 clones, around 90% of them present only once. The CDR3 has 10 residues. Trimming cost V 6 bases and J 8 bases, with 5 bases left between them. Per the germline V gene, CDR1 is SEHNR and CDR2 is FQNEAQ (reference sequence). This clone was seen only once. Its antigen is undetermined. V is TRBV7-9 and J is TRBJ2-1, with D perhaps TRBD1 or TRBD2 (5 bases each). This receptor was taken from a woman aged 18 to 55 with stage I lung adenocarcinoma. The material was peripheral blood, obtained before any cancer treatment. The CDR3 nucleotides read TGTGCCAGCAGGGGGGATGAGCAGTTCTTC. Translation: CASRGDEQFF.